The entry below gives a single T cell receptor (beta chain) sequence along with its context. Antigen unknown. The entry originates in a study of beta chain features in type 1 diabetes. Study observations and caveats: There was a moderate but significant shortening of TCRB CDR3s in all four CD4+ subsets of Type 1 diabetes patients. Small HLA sub-analyses could not settle whether HLA shapes TCRB rearrangement. VDJ junctions in type 1 diabetes patients carried more deletions and fewer insertions.

Expressed TCRB transcripts got sequenced, as all isolated RNA was reverse transcribed. Assay: immunoSEQ multiplex PCR; the TCRdb copy retains only in-frame clones and omits some. The sample includes about 370,000 clones, around a tenth seen only once; the top ten take about 0.64%. Sample: central memory CD4+ T cells from blood. This sequence was found in a man younger than 45 with type 1 diabetes.

Here the CDR3 DNA reads TGTGCCAGCAGTCCTGGGACCGCCAGAGTGAACACTGAAGCTTTCTTT. Translation gives CASSPGTARVNTEAFF. The rearrangement joins TRBV11-3 to TRBJ1-1, with D possibly TRBD1 on 5 matching bases. CDR3 length equals 16 residues. V was pared by 6 bases and J by 0 bases, with 17 bases between. Per the germline V gene, CDR1 is SGHNT and CDR2 is YENEEA. Supplemented by reference TRBV11-3 and TRBJ1-1, the full variable domain reads EAGVVQSPRYKIIEKKQPVAFWCNPISGHNTLYWYLQNLGQGPELLIRYENEEAVDDSQLPKDRFSAERLKGVDSTLKIQPAELGDSAVYLCASSPGTARVNTEAFFGQGTRLTVV.